This T cell receptor (beta chain) was retrieved from a study of blood T cell repertoires in COVID-19. At the level of the study: Collection of acute and convalescent COVID-19 samples took place in the United States, Italy and Spain. In each case, the material was cDNA or gDNA derived from T cells, B-cell-depleted T cells, or PBMCs.

The V and J ends lost 5 bases and 3 bases, in that order; junction bases with no gene match: 7. Looked up from germline, CDR1 is SGHVS and CDR2 is FNYEAQ. This CDR3 contains 14 residues. This clone was observed a few times. Seattle patients were enrolled while actively infected and followed longitudinally. TCRdb's copy holds only in-frame clones and misses some; the assay was immunoSEQ multiplex PCR. The sample lists fewer than 700,000 clones, around 90% occurring once. The sample consisted of peripheral blood. The chain couples TRBV7-6 to TRBJ2-7, with 7 bases identical to TRBD2. The TCR was taken from a woman in her forties or fifties with COVID-19, enrolled during active disease. The CDR3 region has the DNA TGTGCCAGCAGCCGGGGACTATCCATCTACGAGCAGTACTTC. Its protein product is CASSRGLSIYEQYF.